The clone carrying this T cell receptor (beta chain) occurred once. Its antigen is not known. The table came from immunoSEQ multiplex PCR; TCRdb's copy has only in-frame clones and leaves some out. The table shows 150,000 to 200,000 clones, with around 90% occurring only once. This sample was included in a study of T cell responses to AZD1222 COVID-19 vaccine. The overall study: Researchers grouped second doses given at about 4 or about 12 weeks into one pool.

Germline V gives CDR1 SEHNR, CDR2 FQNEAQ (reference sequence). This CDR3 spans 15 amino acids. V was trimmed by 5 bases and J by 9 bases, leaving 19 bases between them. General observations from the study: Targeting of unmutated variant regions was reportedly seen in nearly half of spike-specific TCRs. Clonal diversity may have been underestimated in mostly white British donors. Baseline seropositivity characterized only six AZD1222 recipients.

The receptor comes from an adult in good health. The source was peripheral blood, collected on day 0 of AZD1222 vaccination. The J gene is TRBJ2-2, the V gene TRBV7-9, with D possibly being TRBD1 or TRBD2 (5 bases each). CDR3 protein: CASSAGTLDLRELFF. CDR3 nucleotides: TGTGCCAGCAGCGCAGGGACCCTCGATCTAAGGGAGCTGTTTTTT.